The 30 T cell receptor beta chains reported below all come from one sample, sequenced in a study of blood T cell repertoires in COVID-19. Sequencing was performed with immunoSEQ multiplex PCR; in TCRdb, only in-frame clones are kept and a portion is missing. The data hold under 70,000 clones, with around 80% observed a single time. What was sequenced was peripheral blood. These receptors were obtained from a woman aged 80 or older with active or convalescent COVID-19.

In nucleotides, the CDR3 is TGTGCCAGCAGTGCTGACACGTCCTACGAGCAGTACTTC. Its protein product is CASSADTSYEQYF. V usage is TRBV25-1 and J usage is TRBJ2-7; the D is unclear. V shed 4 bases and J shed 1 base, with 8 bases lying between them. This CDR3 comprises 13 residues. CDR1 and CDR2 from the germline V gene are MGHDK and SYGVNS.

This chain connects TRBV9 to TRBJ1-6; TRBD1 agrees at 10 bases. Germline-derived CDR1 and CDR2 are SGDLS and YYNGEE. With V trimmed by 0 bases and J by 10 bases, 4 bases remained unmatched. The CDR3 has 15 amino acids. CDR3: CASSVGDRGGSPLHF. The CDR3 DNA reads TGTGCCAGCAGCGTAGGGGACAGGGGAGGGTCACCCCTCCACTTT. Variable domain in full (rest from reference TRBV9 and TRBJ1-6): DSGVTQTPKHLITATGQRVTLRCSPRSGDLSVYWYQQSLDQGLQFLIQYYNGEERAKGNILERFSAQQFPDLHSELNLSSLELGDSALYFCASSVGDRGGSPLHFGNGTRLTVT.

The table lists this clone with a count of one. The rearrangement links TRBV6-1 to TRBJ1-1; no clear D gene. Deletions cut 0 bases from V and 4 bases from J, with 9 bases between. Germline CDR1 is MNHNS and CDR2 is SASEGT. CDR3 length: 14 residues. The CDR3: CASSEAAGFTEAFF. The CDR3 DNA reads TGTGCCAGCAGTGAAGCAGCGGGGTTCACTGAAGCTTTCTTT.

The chain is built from TRBV9 and TRBJ2-1, with 11 bases that match TRBD1. The V gene end was trimmed by 4 bases and the J gene end by 7 bases; junction bases not matched to a gene: 7. This CDR3 contains 15 residues. Germline values: CDR1 SGDLS, CDR2 YYNGEE. The CDR3 loop reads CASSPGTGGFNEQFF. In nucleotides, the CDR3 is TGTGCCAGCAGCCCCGGGACAGGGGGGTTTAATGAGCAGTTCTTC.

The gene calls are TRBV12-3 or TRBV12-4 and TRBJ2-7; D gene unclear. The CDR3 runs 12 residues. Deletions cut 4 bases from V and 0 bases from J, with 4 bases between. Written as DNA, the CDR3 is TGTGCCAGCAGTTCAGACTCCTACGAGCAGTACTTC. Translation: CASSSDSYEQYF.

V is TRBV7-8 and J is TRBJ1-5; possibly TRBD1 for D (5 bases). V lost 3 bases and J 6 bases, leaving 18 bases between the germline ends. The V gene's germline CDR1 is SGHVS and CDR2 FQNEAQ. CDR3 length: 16 amino acids. CDR3 sequence reads: CASSLEGPGLVQPQHF. DNA for the CDR3: TGTGCCAGCAGCTTGGAAGGCCCAGGGTTAGTTCAGCCCCAGCATTTT.

The gene calls are TRBV6-5 and TRBJ2-7, with D possibly TRBD2 on 6 matching bases. CDR3 size: 12 residues. Germline CDR1 MNHEY, CDR2 SVGAGI. V was clipped by 3 bases and J by 5 bases, with 8 bases between them. The DNA for the CDR3 is TGTGCCAGCAGTTATTCGGGGGACGAGCAGTACTTC. Its protein is CASSYSGDEQYF.

The chain employs TRBV6-5 and TRBJ2-1, with 7 bases identical to TRBD2. V lost 8 bases to trimming and J lost 9 bases; unmatched junction nucleotides: 10. Germline lookup yields CDR1 MNHEY and CDR2 SVGAGI. The CDR3 contains 13 residues. For the CDR3, the DNA is TGTGCCAGCCAGGCTAGCGGTCTGGGTGAGCAGTTCTTC. This translates into CASQASGLGEQFF.

Only a few counts were recorded for this clone. The V gene is TRBV6-1, the J gene TRBJ1-1; no definite D call. Deletions cut 2 bases from V and 4 bases from J, with 8 bases between. Germline CDR1 and CDR2: MNHNS and SASEGT. This CDR3 spans 13 amino acids. The DNA for the CDR3 is TGTGCCAGCAGTGAATTAATTAGCACTGAAGCTTTCTTT. The encoded protein is CASSELISTEAFF.

The V gene is TRBV7-9, the J gene TRBJ2-1; 12 bases map to TRBD2. CDR3 length equals 16 residues. Germline V gives CDR1 SEHNR, CDR2 FQNEAQ (reference sequence). J gave up 8 bases and V 3 bases, and 8 bases lay outside the gene matches. As DNA, the CDR3 is TGTGCCAGCAGCTTCGGACTAGCGGGGAATAGGGATGAGCAGTTCTTC. It yields the protein CASSFGLAGNRDEQFF. Using reference TRBV7-9 and TRBJ2-1 for the parts outside the CDR3, the full variable domain is DTGVSQNPRHKITKRGQNVTFRCDPISEHNRLYWYRQTLGQGPEFLTYFQNEAQLEKSRLLSDRFSAERPKGSFSTLEIQRTEQGDSAMYLCASSFGLAGNRDEQFFGPGTRLTVL.

J is TRBJ2-5 and V is TRBV30; perhaps TRBD2 as D (6 bases). Trimming removed 0 bases from V and 5 bases from J, with 10 bases in between. The CDR3 extends over 13 amino acids. Germline CDR1 is GTSNPN and CDR2 is SVGIG (reference sequence). The CDR3 sequence: CAWSVGLAETQYF. The CDR3, as DNA: TGTGCCTGGAGTGTGGGACTGGCGGAGACCCAGTACTTC. Full variable domain (remainder filled in from reference TRBV30 and TRBJ2-5): SQTIHQWPATLVQPVGSPLSLECTVEGTSNPNLYWYRQAAGRGLQLLFYSVGIGQISSEVPQNLSASRPQDRQFILSSKKLLLSDSGFYLCAWSVGLAETQYFGPGTRLLVL.

V gene TRBV6-5 combines with J gene TRBJ1-5, with TRBD1 matching over 8 bases. V was pared by 6 bases and J by 0 bases, with 1 base of the junction left unmatched. Germline loops: CDR1 MNHEY, CDR2 SVGAGI. This CDR3 spans 14 amino acids. This CDR3 reads CASSGQGSNQPQHF. DNA for the CDR3: TGTGCCAGCAGCGGACAGGGTAGCAATCAGCCCCAGCATTTT.

V usage is TRBV25-1 and J usage is TRBJ2-6; D is possibly TRBD1 (5 bases). The germline CDR1 and CDR2 sequences are MGHDK and SYGVNS. V gave up 0 bases and J gave up 2 bases, with 5 bases separating them. The CDR3 runs to 15 residues. CDR3 nucleotides: TGTGCCAGCAGTGAATACAGGGCTGGGGCCAACGTCCTGACTTTC. It codes for CASSEYRAGANVLTF. Drawing the rest from reference TRBV25-1 and TRBJ2-6, the complete variable domain is EADIYQTPRYLVIGTGKKITLECSQTMGHDKMYWYQQDPGMELHLIHYSYGVNSTEKGDLSSESTVSRIRTEHFPLTLESARPSHTSQYLCASSEYRAGANVLTFGAGSRLTVL.

The chain recombines TRBV19 with TRBJ1-4, with D tentatively TRBD1 (5 bases). CDR1 is LNHDA, CDR2 SQIVND, per germline (reference sequence). Trimming pared 5 bases from V and 5 bases from J, leaving 12 bases between. CDR3 size: 14 residues. CDR3 DNA sequence: TGTGCCAGTAGTTCCCGACAGACGAATGAAAAACTGTTTTTT. Its protein product is CASSSRQTNEKLFF.

The genes are TRBV18 and TRBJ2-7; D might be TRBD2 (6 bases). The germline CDR1 and CDR2 sequences are KGHSH and LQKENI. CDR3 length equals 15 residues. V lost 3 bases, J lost 6 bases, and 18 bases lay in between. CDR3: CASSPGAGNDPEQYF. CDR3 nucleotide sequence: TGTGCCAGCTCACCCGGCGCGGGGAATGACCCCGAGCAGTACTTC.

The V call is TRBV5-6, the J call TRBJ2-7; D is perhaps TRBD1 (7 bases). V was shortened by 2 bases and J by 12 bases, with 21 bases between the two germline ends. The CDR3 contains 14 residues. Germline V gene sequence: CDR1 SGHDT, CDR2 YYEEEE. In DNA form, the CDR3 reads TGTGCCAGCAGCTTTACACAGGGATCAGGGGGGTTGTACTTC. This sequence encodes CASSFTQGSGGLYF.

The chain is built from TRBV14 and TRBJ2-3, with 8 bases lining up with TRBD1. The V and J ends lost 3 bases and 0 bases, in that order; junction bases with no gene match: 2. CDR1 is SGHDN and CDR2 is FVKESK in the germline V gene. This CDR3 comprises 15 residues. CDR3 nucleotide sequence: TGTGCCAGCAGCCAGAGGACAGGGAGCACAGATACGCAGTATTTT. This codes for CASSQRTGSTDTQYF.

The genes are TRBV19 and TRBJ2-3; no clear D gene. This CDR3 is 14 amino acids long. With 9 bases removed from V and 2 bases from J, the gap between germline ends came to 15 bases. The V gene's germline CDR1 is LNHDA and CDR2 SQIVND (reference sequence). CDR3 amino acids: CASKYAHHTDTQYF. CDR3 in DNA: TGTGCCAGCAAATATGCGCATCACACAGATACGCAGTATTTT. The full variable domain, rest sourced from reference TRBV19 and TRBJ2-3, is DGGITQSPKYLFRKEGQNVTLSCEQNLNHDAMYWYRQDPGQGLRLIYYSQIVNDFQKGDIAEGYSVSREKKESFPLTVTSAQKNPTAFYLCASKYAHHTDTQYFGPGTRLTVL.

This sequence joins TRBV12-5 and TRBJ1-1; D is possibly TRBD1 (5 bases). The CDR3 has 14 amino acids. Per germline, CDR1 LGHNT and CDR2 FRNRAP. The germline V and J ends were trimmed by 2 bases and 2 bases, with 9 bases remaining between them. The CDR3 sequence is CASGLLGQNTEAFF. DNA for the CDR3: TGTGCTAGTGGTTTGTTAGGACAAAACACTGAAGCTTTCTTT. The full variable domain, with the rest looked up from reference TRBV12-5 and TRBJ1-1, is DARVTQTPRHKVTEMGQEVTMRCQPILGHNTVFWYRQTMMQGLELLAYFRNRAPLDDSGMPKDRFSAEMPDATLATLKIQPSEPRDSAVYFCASGLLGQNTEAFFGQGTRLTVV.

The chain joins TRBV14 to TRBJ1-2, with a tentative D call TRBD1 (6 bases). The V gene's germline CDR1 is SGHDN and CDR2 FVKESK. V lost 2 bases to trimming and J lost 8 bases, with 18 bases between them. There are 15 residues in the CDR3. In DNA form, the CDR3 reads TGTGCCAGCAGCCAATGGGGGACACGACCCTCCGGCTACACCTTC. This sequence encodes CASSQWGTRPSGYTF.

The CDR3 is CASSLQRGRNTIYF. CDR3 coding DNA: TGTGCCAGCAGCCTCCAGCGCGGGAGAAACACCATATATTTT. The chain carries TRBV11-2 and TRBJ1-3, with D hard to call. Between the trimmed V and J ends, which lost 5 bases and 5 bases, there was a span of 13 bases. The CDR3 runs 14 residues. Looked up from germline, CDR1 is SGHAT and CDR2 is FQNNGV.

The V and J genes are TRBV7-2 and TRBJ2-3, with D possibly being TRBD1 (7 bases). V gave up 2 bases and J gave up 10 bases, with 19 bases separating them. This CDR3 is built from 15 residues. Germline loops: CDR1 SGHTA, CDR2 FQGNSA. This CDR3 is CASSLTGQGGFAQYF. The CDR3 bases are TGTGCCAGCAGCTTAACTGGGCAGGGGGGATTTGCGCAGTATTTT.

The CDR3 nucleotides read TGTGCCAGCAGCCTCCACCCCGGGGGGGCTGGCGGCTACACCTTC. Its translation is CASSLHPGGAGGYTF. The gene calls are TRBV7-3 and TRBJ1-2, with D possibly TRBD1 on 6 matching bases. V lost 5 bases and J 8 bases, leaving 21 bases between the germline ends. Germline V CDR1 and CDR2: SGHTA, FQGTGA. There are 15 residues in the CDR3.

The rearrangement links TRBV5-1 to TRBJ2-3; possibly TRBD2 for D (7 bases). This CDR3 comprises 18 residues. The germline V and J ends were trimmed by 2 bases and 0 bases, with 19 bases remaining between them. The germline V gene encodes CDR1 SGHRS and CDR2 YFSETQ. CDR3 in amino acids: CASSFYPAGAKSTDTQYF. The CDR3, as DNA: TGCGCCAGCAGCTTCTACCCCGCGGGGGCCAAGAGCACAGATACGCAGTATTTT. Full variable domain (missing parts from reference TRBV5-1 and TRBJ2-3): KAGVTQTPRYLIKTRGQQVTLSCSPISGHRSVSWYQQTPGQGLQFLFEYFSETQRNKGNFPGRFSGRQFSNSRSEMNVSTLELGDSALYLCASSFYPAGAKSTDTQYFGPGTRLTVL.

The chain recombines TRBV6-6 with TRBJ1-3; TRBD1 aligns across 7 bases. CDR1 is MNHNY and CDR2 is SVGAGI in the germline V gene (reference sequence). This CDR3 has 15 amino acids. The ends lost 6 bases at V and 4 bases at J; junction bases unmatched: 9. The CDR3 protein is CASRPQGDRGNTIYF. The CDR3, as DNA: TGTGCCAGCAGGCCCCAGGGGGATCGAGGAAACACCATATATTTT.

This sequence joins TRBV5-1 and TRBJ1-6; D possibly corresponds to TRBD1 (6 bases). The CDR3 runs to 14 residues. The V gene lost 1 base and the J gene lost 8 bases, with 10 bases spanning the gap. Germline CDR1 is SGHRS and CDR2 is YFSETQ. This CDR3 is CASSLQGSDSPLHF. CDR3 coding DNA: TGCGCCAGCAGCTTGCAGGGGTCGGATTCACCCCTCCACTTT. Based on the CDR3 plus reference TRBV5-1 and TRBJ1-6, the full variable domain is KAGVTQTPRYLIKTRGQQVTLSCSPISGHRSVSWYQQTPGQGLQFLFEYFSETQRNKGNFPGRFSGRQFSNSRSEMNVSTLELGDSALYLCASSLQGSDSPLHFGNGTRLTVT.

The chain joins TRBV7-6 to TRBJ2-1; 9 bases match TRBD2. J lost 6 bases, V lost 1 base, and 4 bases had no gene match. Germline CDR1 and CDR2: SGHVS and FNYEAQ. The CDR3 has 15 amino acids. CDR3 bases: TGTGCCAGCAGCTTAGGCGGGGGGGCCCTCAATGAGCAGTTCTTC. Its protein product is CASSLGGGALNEQFF. Combining the CDR3 with reference TRBV7-6 and TRBJ2-1 gives the whole variable domain GAGVSQSPRYKVTKRGQDVALRCDPISGHVSLYWYRQALGQGPEFLTYFNYEAQQDKSGLPNDRFSAERPEGSISTLTIQRTEQRDSAMYRCASSLGGGALNEQFFGPGTRLTVL.

The genes are TRBV30 and TRBJ1-1; 7 bases fit TRBD1. After removal of 0 bases from V and 10 bases from J, the junction contained 8 bases not matched to a gene. Germline V gene data show CDR1 as GTSNPN and CDR2 as SVGIG (reference sequence). The CDR3 has 13 amino acids. The CDR3 bases are TGTGCCTGGAGTGTACAAGGGGGCCTCGCAGCTTTCTTT. As protein: CAWSVQGGLAAFF.

The V call is TRBV12-3 or TRBV12-4, the J call TRBJ1-2; D not resolved. V was cut by 6 bases and J by 4 bases, with 12 bases left in between. This CDR3 has 13 residues. The CDR3 is CASRPQGAYGYTF. CDR3 nucleotides: TGTGCCAGCAGACCGCAAGGAGCCTATGGCTACACCTTC.

J is TRBJ1-2 and V is TRBV25-1, with D possibly matching TRBD1 (6 bases). Trimming stripped 6 bases from V and 6 bases from J, with 14 bases between. The germline gives CDR1 MGHDK, CDR2 SYGVNS. There are 13 residues in the CDR3. CDR3 nucleotides: TGTGCCAGCAGAAGCCGGGACATTGATGGCTACACCTTC. It is translated as CASRSRDIDGYTF.